The 19 T cell receptor beta chains below all came from one sample that was sequenced in a study of long-term antiretroviral therapy in people with HIV. Runs used v3.0 of the immunoSEQ assay and were done at survey level. Some clones are missing from TCRdb's copy, which holds only in-frame ones; the method was immunoSEQ multiplex PCR. This table has about 30,000 clones, under 85% appearing once. The sample in question was unsorted PBMCs, obtained 3 years after starting antiretroviral therapy. The origin of the receptors is a man aged 35 to 55 with HIV.

The chain has TRBV30 and TRBJ2-1, with D perhaps being TRBD1 or TRBD2 (5 bases each). The V end was cut by 2 bases, the J end by 9 bases, with 11 bases between. Per the germline V gene, CDR1 is GTSNPN and CDR2 is SVGIG (reference sequence). The CDR3 loop spans 12 amino acids. The CDR3 DNA is TGTGCCTGGAGTTTCGGGGACGGTGAGCAGTTCTTC. Translated: CAWSFGDGEQFF.

The chain couples TRBV18 to TRBJ2-5; 9 bases line up with TRBD1. The V segment lost 4 bases and the J segment 5 bases; nucleotides outside the gene matches: 11. Germline assignment: CDR1 KGHSH and CDR2 LQKENI. This CDR3 has 16 residues. Here the CDR3 DNA reads TGTGCCAGCTCACGACTAGGGACAGGGACTGCGGAGACCCAGTACTTC. Protein product: CASSRLGTGTAETQYF. The variable domain in full, with the rest retrieved from reference TRBV18 and TRBJ2-5, is NAGVMQNPRHLVRRRGQEARLRCSPMKGHSHVYWYRQLPEEGLKFMVYLQKENIIDESGMPKERFSAEFPKEGPSILRIQQVVRGDSAAYFCASSRLGTGTAETQYFGPGTRLLVL.

The chain couples TRBV2 to TRBJ2-3; 7 positions match TRBD2. The germline V gene has CDR1 SNHLY and CDR2 FYNNEI. Losses at the gene ends were 3 bases for V and 5 bases for J; bases not matched to a gene: 8. The CDR3 consists of 15 residues. CDR3 sequence reads: CASSDTTGGRDTQYF. CDR3 in DNA: TGTGCCAGCAGTGATACTACCGGGGGGAGAGATACGCAGTATTTT.

The chain links TRBV6-5 to TRBJ1-1; D call uncertain. Germline V CDR1 and CDR2: MNHEY, SVGAGI. The CDR3 loop spans 12 amino acids. V lost 1 base, J lost 6 bases, and 6 bases lay in between. The CDR3 here is CASSYLGSEAFF. CDR3 DNA: TGTGCCAGCAGTTACTTGGGCTCTGAAGCTTTCTTT.

The chain is built from TRBV7-9 and TRBJ2-3, with D hard to call. The CDR3 length is 10 residues. The germline V gene encodes CDR1 SEHNR and CDR2 FQNEAQ (reference sequence). Trimming removed 3 bases at V and 6 bases at J, with 1 base between. CDR3 sequence: CASSLDTQYF. In nucleotides, the CDR3 is TGTGCCAGCAGCTTGGATACGCAGTATTTT.

J is TRBJ2-2 and V is TRBV4-1; possible D gene TRBD1, 6 bases. Germline V lookup: CDR1 MGHRA, CDR2 YSYEKL. The length of the CDR3 is 14 residues. Trimming removed 4 bases at V and 8 bases at J, with 14 bases between. As DNA, the CDR3 is TGCGCCAGCAGCCCCTACAGGGTATCAGGGGAGCTGTTTTTT. It specifies CASSPYRVSGELFF.

This clone was recorded once. The chain employs TRBV11-3 and TRBJ1-1; D is undetermined. CDR1 SGHNT and CDR2 YENEEA come from the germline V gene. The CDR3 sequence is 11 residues long. V lost 4 bases and J lost 2, with 2 bases in between. The CDR3 nucleotides read TGTGCCAGCAGCTCTAACACTGAAGCTTTCTTT. This encodes CASSSNTEAFF.

This chain connects TRBV2 to TRBJ2-5; TRBD2 matches 14 bases. V gave up 8 bases and J gave up 4 bases; unmatched junction bases: 15. The CDR3 covers 18 residues. In germline, CDR1 is SNHLY, CDR2 FYNNEI. The CDR3 is CASLTGTSGSRGRETQYF. CDR3 bases: TGTGCCAGCCTAACCGGGACTAGCGGGAGTCGGGGCAGAGAGACCCAGTACTTC.

The V gene is TRBV7-8, the J gene TRBJ2-7; 8 nucleotides agree with TRBD2. CDR1 is SGHVS and CDR2 is FQNEAQ in the germline V gene. CDR3 size: 17 residues. V trimming: 1 base; J trimming: 0 bases; junction bases outside the gene matches: 8. The CDR3 region has the DNA TGTGCCAGCAGCTTAGACGGTAGCGGGACACACTCCTACGAGCAGTACTTC. This translates into CASSLDGSGTHSYEQYF.

The chain employs TRBV5-4 and TRBJ1-2; D possibly corresponds to TRBD1 (6 bases). V shed 1 base and J shed 3 bases, with 7 bases lying between them. Germline CDR1 SGHNT, CDR2 YYREEE (reference sequence). This CDR3 region has 13 residues. This CDR3 is CASSLYRDYGYTF. CDR3 coding DNA: TGTGCCAGCAGCTTGTACAGGGACTATGGCTACACCTTC.

The rearrangement links TRBV4-1 to TRBJ1-3; 8 bases are a match to TRBD1. J was trimmed by 4 bases and V by 4 bases; bases with no gene match: 3. The CDR3 is 14 residues long. Germline lookup yields CDR1 MGHRA and CDR2 YSYEKL. Here the CDR3 DNA reads TGCGCCAGCAGCCTCGGACAGGGCGGAAACACCATATATTTT. It is translated as CASSLGQGGNTIYF.

The chain is built from TRBV18 and TRBJ2-7; possibly TRBD1 or TRBD2 for D (5 bases each). Looked up from germline, CDR1 is KGHSH and CDR2 is LQKENI. CDR3 length equals 14 residues. The V end was cut by 3 bases, the J end by 1 base, with 10 bases between. The CDR3 sequence is CASSPPGTSYEQYF. The CDR3 DNA is TGTGCCAGCTCACCCCCTGGGACGTCCTACGAGCAGTACTTC.

The CDR3 sequence: CASSPATWGDGNTEAFF. Written as DNA, the CDR3 is TGTGCCAGCAGCCCAGCAACATGGGGGGACGGGAACACTGAAGCTTTCTTT. The V call is TRBV9, the J call TRBJ1-1, with D maybe TRBD1 (5 bases). CDR1 and CDR2 (germline): SGDLS, YYNGEE. Trimming took off 4 bases at V and 1 base at J, with 20 bases between the two ends. This CDR3 comprises 17 residues.

The chain links TRBV5-1 to TRBJ1-6; D is undetermined. CDR1 is SGHRS and CDR2 is YFSETQ in the germline V gene. Trimming left V 0 bases short and J 6 bases short, with 4 bases between. The CDR3 consists of 13 residues. CDR3: CASSLGLNSPLHF. CDR3 bases: TGCGCCAGCAGCTTGGGTCTTAATTCACCCCTCCACTTT.

The gene calls are TRBV4-1 and TRBJ1-2; D call uncertain. Germline V gene sequence: CDR1 MGHRA, CDR2 YSYEKL. The CDR3 totals 13 residues. With 0 bases removed from V and 4 bases from J, the gap between germline ends came to 6 bases. The CDR3: CASSQDRSYGYTF. DNA for the CDR3: TGCGCCAGCAGCCAAGACAGGTCCTATGGCTACACCTTC.

The chain joins TRBV19 to TRBJ2-7; 7 nucleotides agree with TRBD1. J was trimmed by 4 bases and V by 4 bases; bases with no gene match: 4. Germline CDR1 is LNHDA and CDR2 is SQIVND (reference sequence). The length of the CDR3 is 13 residues. CDR3 nucleotide sequence: TGTGCCAGTAGTACCGACAGGGTTTACGAGCAGTACTTC. Its translation: CASSTDRVYEQYF.

The rearrangement joins TRBV6-1 to TRBJ1-2; the D is unclear. The CDR3 loop spans 12 amino acids. Germline V gene lookup returns CDR1 MNHNS and CDR2 SASEGT. V lost 6 bases, J lost 2 bases, and 7 bases lay in between. The CDR3 DNA sequence: TGTGCCAGCAGGCAGCGGAACTATGGCTACACCTTC. Residues: CASRQRNYGYTF.

V and J are TRBV27 and TRBJ1-4; possibly TRBD1 for D (5 bases). The CDR3 runs 16 residues. The V gene lost 5 bases and the J gene lost 10 bases, with 23 bases spanning the gap. Germline V gene lookup returns CDR1 MNHEY and CDR2 SMNVEV (reference sequence). For the CDR3, the DNA is TGTGCCAGCAGTCCATTCCAAGGGGCCTTGGAGGGAAAACTGTTTTTT. Protein: CASSPFQGALEGKLFF.

The chain links TRBV19 to TRBJ1-4; no clear D. The CDR3 extends over 15 amino acids. Trimming shortened V by 4 bases and J by 7 bases, and 16 bases separated the two germline ends. Germline-derived CDR1 and CDR2 are LNHDA and SQIVND (reference sequence). CDR3: CASSNGEVPGEKLFF. The CDR3 nucleotides read TGTGCCAGTAGTAACGGGGAAGTCCCGGGTGAAAAACTGTTTTTT.